The T cell receptor beta chain described here comes from a study of cytomegalovirus exposure and HLA in healthy donors. Points on this clone: Its antigen is unidentified. One end of the junction fails to match germline, which may point to a read error.

The method was immunoSEQ multiplex PCR; TCRdb's version includes in-frame clones alone and lacks a portion of them. This table holds 150,000 to 200,000 clones, 86% found once. Study-level findings and limits: In the roughly 130 validation repertoires, a later analysis found that first-cohort TCR clusters tended to co-occur.

This CDR3 is 17 amino acids long. The V gene's germline CDR1 is MNHEY and CDR2 SMNVEV (reference sequence). This chain uses TRBV27 with TRBJ2-7, with 7 bases aligning to TRBD1. The sample comprised PBMCs. The TCR sequence derives from a young woman in good health and CMV-seronegative. CDR3 nucleotide sequence: TGTGCCAGCAGTTTATTCACGTCAAACAGGGGCTCCCACGAGCAGTACTTC. It specifies CASSLFTSNRGSHEQYF.